Presented here are 20 T cell receptor beta chains from one specimen sequenced in a study of identical twins. TCRdb analysed the 5' RACE reads with MiXCR anew, one entry per CDR3 protein. The sample contains a few hundred thousand distinct CDR3 sequences, roughly 12% of which appear only once. These records were also assigned to another study, of yellow fever vaccine responses in identical twins.

Sequences were obtained from CD8+ T cells sorted from blood. Every receptor here comes from a woman aged 18-29 years in good health.

The chain recombines TRBV11-3 with TRBJ2-1, with TRBD2 identical over 8 bases. In germline, CDR1 is SGHNT, CDR2 YENEEA. After removal of 3 bases from V and 8 bases from J, the junction contained 9 bases not matched to a gene. The CDR3 has 15 amino acids. CDR3 DNA: TGTGCCAGCAGCTTTGGGCGGCCCGGGGGGGATGAGCAGTTCTTC. Translation: CASSFGRPGGDEQFF.

The genes are TRBV12-3 or TRBV12-4 and TRBJ1-2; D ambiguous. The CDR3 covers 12 residues. V was clipped by 6 bases and J by 5 bases, with 10 bases between them. The CDR3: CASSPDTYGYTF. The CDR3 nucleotides read TGTGCCAGCAGCCCGGATACATATGGCTACACCTTC.

This clonotype was found a few times. This chain links TRBV29-1 with TRBJ2-5, with 10 bases lining up with TRBD1. The CDR3 runs to 14 residues. Germline V CDR1 and CDR2: SQVTM, ANQGSEA. V was clipped by 3 bases and J by 4 bases; unmatched bases: 5. In DNA, the CDR3 is TGCAGCGTTGACGATGGACAGGGGGGAGAGACCCAGTACTTC. This codes for CSVDDGQGGETQYF.

The genes are TRBV20-1 and TRBJ2-1; a weak D match, TRBD2 (6 bases). Looked up from germline, CDR1 is DFQATT and CDR2 is SNEGSKA (reference sequence). The CDR3 length is 14 residues. V dropped 5 bases and J dropped 0 bases, with 11 bases sitting between them. The CDR3 is CSACTGDSYNEQFF. In DNA form, the CDR3 reads TGCAGTGCTTGCACGGGAGACTCCTACAATGAGCAGTTCTTC.

This clonotype has a handful of counts. CDR3 DNA sequence: TGTGCCAGCAGCTCCCTGGGACTAGCGGGAGTTTTTTACGAGCAGTACTTC. It specifies CASSSLGLAGVFYEQYF. V and J are TRBV11-2 and TRBJ2-7; 14 bases map to TRBD2. CDR1 and CDR2 from the germline V gene are SGHAT and FQNNGV. This CDR3 region has 17 residues. J gave up 4 bases and V 4 bases, and 9 bases lay outside the gene matches.

DNA for the CDR3: TGCGCCAGCAGTGAGGGGTGGAGCTCCTACAATGAGCAGTTCTTC. Amino acids: CASSEGWSSYNEQFF. This chain joins TRBV10-2 and TRBJ2-1, with D unclear. Germline V gene data show CDR1 as WSHSY and CDR2 as SAAADI. V was pared by 2 bases and J by 0 bases, with 8 bases between. The CDR3 runs to 15 residues.

J is TRBJ2-5 and V is TRBV4-1; TRBD2 agrees at 8 bases. Germline values: CDR1 MGHRA, CDR2 YSYEKL. The CDR3 extends over 15 amino acids. V shed 2 bases and J 5 bases; nucleotides not matched to a gene: 7. The CDR3 here is CASSQSGGDGETQYF. For the CDR3, the DNA is TGCGCCAGCAGCCAATCCGGGGGGGACGGGGAGACCCAGTACTTC.

The V and J genes are TRBV9 and TRBJ2-3, with a possible D match to TRBD2 (5 bases). Per the germline V gene, CDR1 is SGDLS and CDR2 is YYNGEE. The ends were cut back, 0 bases at V and 0 bases at J, with 14 bases in the middle. The CDR3 runs 17 residues. The CDR3 reads CASSVVSGTPSTDTQYF. In nucleotides, the CDR3 is TGTGCCAGCAGCGTAGTGTCGGGAACTCCTAGCACAGATACGCAGTATTTT. The whole variable domain, filled in from reference TRBV9 and TRBJ2-3, reads DSGVTQTPKHLITATGQRVTLRCSPRSGDLSVYWYQQSLDQGLQFLIQYYNGEERAKGNILERFSAQQFPDLHSELNLSSLELGDSALYFCASSVVSGTPSTDTQYFGPGTRLTVL.

This sequence joins TRBV5-1 and TRBJ1-4; TRBD1 is a possible D gene (6 bases). The CDR3 is 14 residues long. V was pared by 3 bases and J by 5 bases, with 11 bases between. Per germline, CDR1 SGHRS and CDR2 YFSETQ. The CDR3 spells CASSSDSLNEKLFF. The CDR3 DNA reads TGCGCCAGCAGCTCGGACAGCTTAAATGAAAAACTGTTTTTT. The entire variable domain, with the rest obtained from reference TRBV5-1 and TRBJ1-4, is as follows: KAGVTQTPRYLIKTRGQQVTLSCSPISGHRSVSWYQQTPGQGLQFLFEYFSETQRNKGNFPGRFSGRQFSNSRSEMNVSTLELGDSALYLCASSSDSLNEKLFFGSGTQLSVL.

Ten or more counts support this clonotype. DNA of the CDR3: TGTGCCAGCAGTTTGGTGGGTGCGAGCAATCAGCCCCAGCATTTT. This gives the protein CASSLVGASNQPQHF. The gene calls are TRBV27 and TRBJ1-5, with D unclear. Germline V gene sequence: CDR1 MNHEY, CDR2 SMNVEV (reference sequence). The V end was cut by 3 bases, the J end by 1 base, with 10 bases between. The CDR3 consists of 15 residues.

This clonotype was picked up a small number of times. The CDR3 DNA reads TGTGCCAGCAGCTTAGGCCCGACCCTGAGCTCCTACAATGAGCAGTTCTTC. Translated, it gives CASSLGPTLSSYNEQFF. The chain uses TRBV11-2 and TRBJ2-1; D is undetermined. The V and J ends lost 1 base and 0 bases respectively, with 13 bases between them. From germline, CDR1 is SGHAT and CDR2 FQNNGV. The length of the CDR3 is 17 residues.

This clonotype was detected only a few times. The chain carries TRBV20-1 and TRBJ2-1; D assignment may be TRBD1 or TRBD2 (5 bases each). V lost 7 bases and J lost 9, with 25 bases in between. Germline V gene data show CDR1 as DFQATT and CDR2 as SNEGSKA (reference sequence). This CDR3 region has 15 residues. The DNA for the CDR3 is TGCAGTGTCATACCTCGGGACCCCACATCAAGTGAGCAGTTCTTC. Translating gives CSVIPRDPTSSEQFF.

The chain links TRBV2 to TRBJ1-2; tentatively, D is TRBD1 (5 bases). Germline CDR1 and CDR2: SNHLY and FYNNEI. The CDR3 contains 13 residues. V was shortened by 1 base and J by 8 bases, with 11 bases between the two germline ends. In nucleotides, the CDR3 is TGTGCCAGCAGTGAAGGATGGGGCGGCGGCTACACCTTC. Translation: CASSEGWGGGYTF.

This clonotype was picked up a small number of times. The chain combines TRBV7-7 with TRBJ2-1; D gene uncertain. Trimming took off 1 base at V and 7 bases at J, with 8 bases between the two ends. Germline assignment: CDR1 SSHAT and CDR2 FNYEAQ (reference sequence). This CDR3 contains 13 residues. The DNA for the CDR3 is TGTGCCAGCAGCTTAGTCTTGGAGAATGAGCAGTTCTTC. Translation gives CASSLVLENEQFF.

This chain joins TRBV5-6 and TRBJ2-7; possible D gene TRBD2, 6 bases. The CDR3 is made up of 15 amino acids. Trimming cost V 0 bases and J 2 bases, with 12 bases left between them. CDR1 and CDR2 (germline): SGHDT, YYEEEE. CDR3 nucleotide sequence: TGTGCCAGCAGCTTGGGCGGGACTTCAGCCTACGAGCAGTACTTC. Translated, it gives CASSLGGTSAYEQYF. Complete variable domain (other parts from reference TRBV5-6 and TRBJ2-7): DAGVTQSPTHLIKTRGQQVTLRCSPKSGHDTVSWYQQALGQGPQFIFQYYEEEERQRGNFPDRFSGHQFPNYSSELNVNALLLGDSALYLCASSLGGTSAYEQYFGPGTRLTVT.

The CDR3 spells CATSLGLLNSPLHF. The CDR3 DNA sequence: TGTGCCACCAGCTTAGGGCTTCTGAATTCACCCCTCCACTTT. The gene calls are TRBV15 and TRBJ1-6, with D unclear. Germline V CDR1 and CDR2: LNHNV, YYDKDF (reference sequence). This CDR3 region has 14 residues. V lost 5 bases to trimming and J lost 7 bases, with 12 bases between them.

This clonotype occurred a few times. The genes are TRBV7-6 and TRBJ2-5; 8 nucleotides line up with TRBD1. With V trimmed by 5 bases and J by 3 bases, 11 bases remained unmatched. This CDR3 comprises 16 residues. The germline CDR1 and CDR2 sequences are SGHVS and FNYEAQ. The CDR3 reads CASSLYRGDSEETQYF. CDR3 DNA: TGTGCCAGCAGCCTCTACAGGGGGGACAGCGAAGAGACCCAGTACTTC. Full variable domain (outside the CDR3, taken from reference TRBV7-6 and TRBJ2-5): GAGVSQSPRYKVTKRGQDVALRCDPISGHVSLYWYRQALGQGPEFLTYFNYEAQQDKSGLPNDRFSAERPEGSISTLTIQRTEQRDSAMYRCASSLYRGDSEETQYFGPGTRLLVL.

The J gene is TRBJ1-2, the V gene TRBV20-1; D is unresolved. This CDR3 spans 13 amino acids. V lost 0 bases and J lost 1, with 6 bases in between. The germline gives CDR1 DFQATT, CDR2 SNEGSKA (reference sequence). The CDR3 loop reads CSAREANNYGYTF. The CDR3 DNA reads TGCAGTGCTAGAGAGGCTAATAACTATGGCTACACCTTC.

The chain has TRBV4-1 and TRBJ2-2, with D maybe TRBD2 (5 bases). V was clipped by 6 bases and J by 6 bases, with 8 bases between them. The CDR3 covers 12 residues. Germline CDR1 is MGHRA and CDR2 is YSYEKL. This CDR3 reads CASSGLSGELFF. The CDR3 bases are TGCGCCAGCAGTGGACTGTCCGGGGAGCTGTTTTTT.

The chain employs TRBV9 and TRBJ2-1; TRBD2 matches 14 bases. V shed 4 bases, J shed 4 bases, and the junction held 7 bases outside the gene matches. This CDR3 has 17 amino acids. Germline CDR1 SGDLS, CDR2 YYNGEE. The CDR3 region is CASSPRLAGGTYNEQFF. As DNA, the CDR3 is TGTGCCAGCAGCCCCCGACTAGCGGGAGGGACTTACAATGAGCAGTTCTTC.